Below, 20 T cell receptor beta chains from the same sample are listed, as sequenced in a study of identical twins. TCRdb processed the 5' RACE reads anew with MiXCR; each CDR3 protein has one entry. In the table there are some 900,000 distinct CDR3 sequences, more than 9% of which are singletons. This sample was shared with a second study, whose subject was yellow fever vaccine responses in identical twins.

Specimen: PBMCs. The receptor source for this set is a woman aged 18-30 years in good health.

There are a few counts of this clonotype. The chain uses TRBV15 and TRBJ2-7; 8 nucleotides line up with TRBD2. There are 19 residues in the CDR3. The ends lost 0 bases at V and 1 base at J; junction bases unmatched: 14. CDR1 is LNHNV, CDR2 YYDKDF, per germline (reference sequence). Here the CDR3 DNA reads TGTGCCACCAGCAGAGATCCCCCTATGGTAGCGGGGAATTCCTACGAGCAGTACGTC. It yields the protein CATSRDPPMVAGNSYEQYV.

The chain links TRBV5-1 to TRBJ2-1; a weak D match, TRBD2 (6 bases). Germline lookup yields CDR1 SGHRS and CDR2 YFSETQ. This CDR3 contains 12 residues. V shed 0 bases and J shed 13 bases, with 11 bases lying between them. CDR3 in DNA: TGCGCCAGCAGCTTGGGGGGGGACTCCCAGTTCTTC. Residues: CASSLGGDSQFF.

This chain links TRBV7-6 with TRBJ2-5; 13 bases are shared with TRBD2. CDR3 length equals 14 residues. V lost 1 base to trimming and J lost 9 bases; unmatched junction nucleotides: 2. The germline V gene encodes CDR1 SGHVS and CDR2 FNYEAQ. CDR3 DNA sequence: TGTGCCAGCAGCTTAGATGGGACTAGCGGGGCCCAGTACTTC. Its protein is CASSLDGTSGAQYF.

In its sample, this clonotype was seen a few times. This chain links TRBV5-1 with TRBJ2-5, with 9 bases matching TRBD1. CDR3 size: 18 residues. The germline CDR1 and CDR2 sequences are SGHRS and YFSETQ. Trimming took 3 bases from V and 4 from J; bases not matched to a gene: 16. The CDR3 bases are TGCGCCAGCAGCTACCTGGGGACAGGGATAAATAGCGGAGAGACCCAGTACTTC. It specifies CASSYLGTGINSGETQYF. The full variable domain, its missing parts supplied by reference TRBV5-1 and TRBJ2-5, is KAGVTQTPRYLIKTRGQQVTLSCSPISGHRSVSWYQQTPGQGLQFLFEYFSETQRNKGNFPGRFSGRQFSNSRSEMNVSTLELGDSALYLCASSYLGTGINSGETQYFGPGTRLLVL.

The chain links TRBV29-1 to TRBJ2-3, with TRBD1 matching 7 bases. This CDR3 has 16 residues. From germline, CDR1 is SQVTM and CDR2 ANQGSEA. The V segment lost 7 bases and the J segment 4 bases; nucleotides outside the gene matches: 17. The CDR3 bases are TGCAGCGCACGTCATCTACAGGGGATGGGGTCAGATACGCAGTATTTT. The encoded protein is CSARHLQGMGSDTQYF.

This clonotype has just a few counts. J is TRBJ2-1 and V is TRBV20-1, with a possible D match to TRBD2 (6 bases). The germline gives CDR1 DFQATT, CDR2 SNEGSKA (reference sequence). The CDR3 totals 15 residues. The germline V and J ends were trimmed by 0 bases and 4 bases, with 13 bases remaining between them. Here the CDR3 reads CSARDLAGLYNEQFF. For the CDR3, the DNA is TGCAGTGCTAGAGATCTCGCGGGGTTGTACAATGAGCAGTTCTTC.

The chain combines TRBV12-3 or TRBV12-4 with TRBJ2-2; D ambiguous. CDR3 length equals 13 residues. Trimming left V 2 bases short and J 6 bases short, with 7 bases between. The DNA of the CDR3 is TGTGCCAGCAGTTTAAGGCACCCCGGGGAGCTGTTTTTT. Protein product: CASSLRHPGELFF.

This clonotype has only a few counts. The V and J genes are TRBV11-1 and TRBJ2-1; D perhaps matches TRBD2 (6 bases). This CDR3 comprises 17 residues. Trimming shortened V by 5 bases and J by 4 bases, and 21 bases separated the two germline ends. Germline CDR1 SGHAT, CDR2 FQDESV (reference sequence). Here the CDR3 DNA reads TGTGCCAGCAGCCAGTCCTTGCGGGACCTAGATTACAATGAGCAGTTCTTC. It specifies CASSQSLRDLDYNEQFF.

This clonotype was detected only a few times. The chain joins TRBV12-3 or TRBV12-4 to TRBJ2-5; 7 nucleotides agree with TRBD1. This CDR3 spans 14 amino acids. V lost 5 bases and J lost 7; bases outside the gene matches: 10. CDR3 coding DNA: TGTGCCAGCAGTCTGGAAACAGGGGTAGGGACCCAGTACTTC. Translation gives CASSLETGVGTQYF.

This clonotype appeared a few times. The chain couples TRBV12-3 or TRBV12-4 to TRBJ1-3, with D possibly being TRBD1 (5 bases). The V and J ends lost 2 bases and 0 bases respectively, with 11 bases between them. The CDR3 length is 16 residues. The CDR3 DNA follows: TGTGCCAGCAGTTTACAAGGGGCGAACTCTGGAAACACCATATATTTT. Residues: CASSLQGANSGNTIYF.

This clonotype was seen a few times. This chain joins TRBV6-2 or TRBV6-3 and TRBJ2-7; tentatively, D is TRBD2 (5 bases). Trimming pared 2 bases from V and 5 bases from J, leaving 16 bases between. The CDR3 is made up of 15 amino acids. Germline V gives CDR1 MNHEY, CDR2 SVGEGT. In DNA, the CDR3 is TGTGCCAGCAGTTACGAATATAGGGCGGGCCACGAGCAGTACTTC. Its translation: CASSYEYRAGHEQYF.

In its sample, this clonotype was seen many times. The CDR3 DNA sequence: TGTGCCAGCAGCTCAAGACTAGCCCAAGAGACCCAGTACTTC. This gives the protein CASSSRLAQETQYF. The gene calls are TRBV3-1 and TRBJ2-5, with TRBD2 matching 7 bases. V gave up 5 bases and J gave up 1 base; unmatched junction bases: 4. The CDR3 runs to 14 residues. In germline, CDR1 is LGHDT, CDR2 YNNKEL (reference sequence).

This clonotype was seen only a few times. The chain couples TRBV7-9 to TRBJ2-5, with unresolved D. Trimming took 5 bases from V and 1 from J, leaving 11 bases between them. Germline CDR1 SEHNR, CDR2 FQNEAQ (reference sequence). This CDR3 is 14 amino acids long. This CDR3 reads CASSPPFGQETQYF. CDR3 sequence (DNA): TGTGCCAGCAGCCCCCCATTTGGCCAAGAGACCCAGTACTTC.

The J gene is TRBJ2-4, the V gene TRBV10-2; 7 bases fit TRBD1. V lost 8 bases, J lost 6 bases, and 19 bases stayed unmatched. The germline V gene encodes CDR1 WSHSY and CDR2 SAAADI. The CDR3 totals 17 residues. This CDR3 is CASGDRDSGQGRNIQYF. CDR3 nucleotides: TGCGCCAGCGGAGACCGGGACAGTGGCCAAGGGCGAAACATTCAGTACTTC.

This rearrangement joins TRBV4-1 to TRBJ2-1; TRBD2 aligns across 10 bases. In germline, CDR1 is MGHRA, CDR2 YSYEKL. This CDR3 contains 18 residues. Germline trimming cut 3 bases from V and 4 bases from J; bases unmatched to any gene: 12. The CDR3 here is CASSQGFELAGPYNEQFF. Here the CDR3 DNA reads TGCGCCAGCAGCCAGGGTTTCGAACTAGCGGGACCTTACAATGAGCAGTTCTTC.

The chain couples TRBV7-9 to TRBJ2-2, with D tentatively TRBD1 (6 bases). This CDR3 is 17 amino acids long. Germline values: CDR1 SEHNR, CDR2 FQNEAQ (reference sequence). Trimming took off 5 bases at V and 0 bases at J, with 16 bases between the two ends. CDR3 residues: CASSQPWGTTNTGELFF. The CDR3 DNA follows: TGTGCCAGCAGCCAACCGTGGGGGACAACGAACACCGGGGAGCTGTTTTTT.

This clonotype was observed a handful of times. The chain employs TRBV10-3 and TRBJ2-6, with D unresolved. Germline V CDR1 and CDR2: ENHRY, SYGVKD. V was shortened by 7 bases and J by 1 base, with 8 bases between the two germline ends. The CDR3 contains 14 residues. The CDR3 DNA reads as TGTGCCATCACCCCTCGTTCTGGGGCCAACGTCCTGACTTTC. It yields the protein CAITPRSGANVLTF.

This clonotype showed up many times. The J gene is TRBJ2-7, the V gene TRBV10-2; D is ambiguous. The CDR3 is 12 amino acids. Germline values: CDR1 WSHSY, CDR2 SAAADI. Trimming left V 0 bases short and J 1 base short, with 1 base between. The CDR3 DNA follows: TGCGCCAGCAGTGAGTCTTCCTACGAGCAGTACGTC. The encoded protein is CASSESSYEQYV.

This clonotype was seen a handful of times. J is TRBJ2-5 and V is TRBV28; TRBD1 might be the D (7 bases). Germline V gene data show CDR1 as MDHEN and CDR2 as SYDVKM. This CDR3 spans 14 amino acids. Trimming removed 5 bases at V and 5 bases at J, with 15 bases between. CDR3 DNA sequence: TGTGCCAGCAGTGGAGGGACAGCGGGTGAGACCCAGTACTTC. It is translated as CASSGGTAGETQYF.

This clonotype occurred a few times. The genes are TRBV4-2 and TRBJ2-1; 7 positions match TRBD2. The germline CDR1 and CDR2 sequences are LGHNA and YNFKEQ. V trimming: 1 base; J trimming: 6 bases; junction bases outside the gene matches: 15. This CDR3 has 18 residues. The CDR3 DNA sequence: TGTGCCAGCAGCCAAGGCCCCCCAGAAGCGGGACGTACCAATGAGCAGTTCTTC. Encoded protein: CASSQGPPEAGRTNEQFF.